This TCR beta chain is from a study of beta chain features in type 1 diabetes. All of the isolated RNA was reverse transcribed, so expressed TCRB transcripts were sequenced. Produced via immunoSEQ multiplex PCR; TCRdb's table is partial and in-frame only. This sample has 350,000 to 450,000 clones, with about 15% found just once. The table lists this clone with a few counts. The sample was naive CD4+ T cells from blood. The sequence was obtained from a man aged 30-40 years in good health.

The CDR3 DNA is TGTGCCAGCAGCTTGGAAGGGGGGCGGGCTGATGAGGCCATTCAGTACTTC. This gives the protein CASSLEGGRADEAIQYF. The J gene is TRBJ2-4, the V gene TRBV5-4; TRBD1 or TRBD2 may be the D gene (6 bases each). Trimming left V 0 bases short and J 9 bases short, with 22 bases between. CDR1 and CDR2 (germline): SGHNT, YYREEE (reference sequence). The CDR3 extends over 17 amino acids.